The clone carrying this T cell receptor (beta chain) was detected ten times or more. The antigen is unknown. The sample belongs to a study of regulatory T cells in long-lasting Graves disease. Study-level points and caveats: Persistent disease favored TRBV28, TRBJ1-2 and TRBJ2-5. Investigators studied peripheral blood only, not thyroid tissue.

Building the TCR beta libraries relied on iRepertoire HTBI primers, and CDR3 regions underwent Arm-PCR. Using its own MiXCR run on the multiplex PCR reads, TCRdb lists one record per CDR3 protein. The table records about 470,000 distinct CDR3 sequences, roughly 21% of them present only once. The time point here: persistent/refractory GD, antithyroid drugs over 5 years with positive TRAb. The TCR library was made from RNA that had been extracted from PBMCs in TRIzol. Patients of an endocrinology department in Xi'an, China, were included. The CDR3 is made up of 13 amino acids. The V gene's germline CDR1 is KGHDR and CDR2 SFDVKD. V shed 5 bases and J shed 6 bases, with 10 bases lying between them.

The specimen was peripheral blood mononuclear cells (PBMCs), collected when the disease was refractory, from a patient treated with antithyroid drugs. This chain joins TRBV24-1 and TRBJ1-5; D not certain. This clonotype was sampled from a female donor with Graves disease. The CDR3 sequence is CATSGQEGQPQHF. The CDR3 DNA reads TGTGCCACCAGTGGGCAGGAAGGTCAGCCCCAGCATTTT.